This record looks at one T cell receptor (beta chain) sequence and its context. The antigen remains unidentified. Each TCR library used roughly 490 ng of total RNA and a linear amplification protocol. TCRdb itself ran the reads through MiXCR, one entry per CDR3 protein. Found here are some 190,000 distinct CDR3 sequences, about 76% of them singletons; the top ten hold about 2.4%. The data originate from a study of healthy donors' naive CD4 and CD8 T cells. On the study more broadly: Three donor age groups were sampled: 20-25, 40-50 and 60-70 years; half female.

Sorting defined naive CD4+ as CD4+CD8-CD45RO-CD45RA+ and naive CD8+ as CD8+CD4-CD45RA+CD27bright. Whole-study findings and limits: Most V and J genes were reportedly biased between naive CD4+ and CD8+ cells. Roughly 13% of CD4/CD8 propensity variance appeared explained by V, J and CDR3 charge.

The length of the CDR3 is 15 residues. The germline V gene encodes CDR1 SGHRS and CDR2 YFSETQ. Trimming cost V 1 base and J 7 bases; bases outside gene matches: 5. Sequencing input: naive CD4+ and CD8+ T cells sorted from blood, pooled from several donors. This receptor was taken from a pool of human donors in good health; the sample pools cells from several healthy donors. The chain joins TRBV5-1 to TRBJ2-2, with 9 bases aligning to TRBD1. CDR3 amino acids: CASSLRTGAVGELFF. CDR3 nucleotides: TGCGCCAGCAGCTTGCGGACAGGGGCTGTCGGGGAGCTGTTTTTT.